This passage covers 12 T cell receptor beta chains from one sample sequenced in a study of T-cell reconstitution after alpha-beta-depleted transplantation in children. Unique molecular identifiers were built into the TCRbeta library. TCRdb redid the calling of the PCR reads with MiXCR, one entry per CDR3 protein. This table has 500,000 or so distinct CDR3 sequences, around a third appearing once. The specimen was PBMCs from the stem cell graft donor, collected from the stem cell graft. The receptor source for this set is a human donor who donated a stem cell graft to a child with aplastic anemia.

The chain couples TRBV10-3 to TRBJ2-7; 9 bases align to TRBD1. The CDR3 runs to 13 residues. The germline V gene has CDR1 ENHRY and CDR2 SYGVKD. The V gene end was trimmed by 6 bases and the J gene end by 1 base; junction bases not matched to a gene: 1. The CDR3 region is CAIRDRGSYEQYF. The CDR3 region has the DNA TGTGCCATCAGGGACAGGGGTTCCTACGAGCAGTACTTC.

The chain recombines TRBV12-3 or TRBV12-4 with TRBJ1-2, with 8 bases fitting TRBD1. The CDR3 has 15 residues. J was trimmed by 8 bases and V by 0 bases; bases with no gene match: 8. The CDR3 nucleotides are TGTGCCAGCAGTTTAGCCCAGGGGGCGCGGCAAGGCTACACCTTC. Its protein product is CASSLAQGARQGYTF.

There are a few counts of this clonotype. The V gene is TRBV12-3 or TRBV12-4, the J gene TRBJ1-2, with D maybe TRBD1 (5 bases). The CDR3 runs 14 residues. V lost 4 bases to trimming and J lost 4 bases, with 13 bases between them. This CDR3 is CASSSVRGFYGYTF. The CDR3 region has the DNA TGTGCCAGCAGTTCCGTTAGGGGATTCTATGGCTACACCTTC.

The rearrangement links TRBV5-1 to TRBJ2-5, with a tentative D call TRBD2 (5 bases). Germline CDR1 reads SGHRS; CDR2 reads YFSETQ. The CDR3 has 13 residues. The germline V and J ends were trimmed by 6 bases and 0 bases, with 9 bases remaining between them. The CDR3 DNA reads TGCGCCAGCACTGCGGGCAACCAAGAGACCCAGTACTTC. It yields the protein CASTAGNQETQYF.

The chain is built from TRBV5-5 and TRBJ2-7; unclear D gene. From germline, CDR1 is SGHKS and CDR2 YYEKEE (reference sequence). This CDR3 has 15 amino acids. V lost 4 bases and J lost 5, with 19 bases in between. The CDR3 nucleotides read TGTGCCAGCAGCCCCTTTCCGACACGACACGACGAGCAGTACGTC. Translated: CASSPFPTRHDEQYV.

A few counts support this clonotype. CDR3 protein: CATSDLAADEQFF. DNA for the CDR3: TGTGCCACCAGTGATTTGGCGGCGGATGAGCAGTTCTTC. V is TRBV24-1 and J is TRBJ2-1; D call uncertain. Trimming left V 0 bases short and J 8 bases short, with 7 bases between. The CDR3 extends over 13 amino acids. CDR1 KGHDR and CDR2 SFDVKD come from the germline V gene.

V gene TRBV20-1 combines with J gene TRBJ2-7; D gene unclear. CDR3 size: 11 residues. The germline V gene encodes CDR1 DFQATT and CDR2 SNEGSKA (reference sequence). V was cut by 3 bases and J by 6 bases, with 9 bases left in between. This CDR3 is CSAREGLEQYV. The CDR3 region has the DNA TGCAGTGCTAGGGAAGGCCTCGAGCAGTACGTC.

This clonotype has only a few counts. The chain is built from TRBV27 and TRBJ2-7, with a tentative D call TRBD2 (5 bases). Germline assignment: CDR1 MNHEY and CDR2 SMNVEV (reference sequence). CDR3 length equals 15 residues. Trimming removed 4 bases at V and 7 bases at J, with 20 bases between. The CDR3 protein is CASSSPGLPPWEQYF. The CDR3 coding sequence is TGTGCCAGCAGTTCGCCCGGACTTCCCCCGTGGGAGCAGTACTTC.

This clonotype was detected a few times. This chain joins TRBV7-2 and TRBJ1-2; D unclear. V lost 1 base, J lost 7 bases, and 10 bases lay in between. The CDR3 is 13 residues long. The germline gives CDR1 SGHTA, CDR2 FQGNSA. CDR3 sequence reads: CASSLEVASGYTF. CDR3 sequence (DNA): TGTGCCAGCAGCTTAGAAGTGGCGAGTGGCTACACCTTC.

The gene calls are TRBV5-5 and TRBJ2-1; TRBD1 matches at 9 bases. The V gene's germline CDR1 is SGHKS and CDR2 YYEKEE (reference sequence). V lost 4 bases to trimming and J lost 5 bases; unmatched junction nucleotides: 1. CDR3 length: 13 amino acids. CDR3 nucleotide sequence: TGTGCCAGCAGCCGGGACAGGGACAATGAGCAGTTCTTC. This sequence encodes CASSRDRDNEQFF. The full variable domain, its missing parts supplied by reference TRBV5-5 and TRBJ2-1, is DAGVTQSPTHLIKTRGQQVTLRCSPISGHKSVSWYQQVLGQGPQFIFQYYEKEERGRGNFPDRFSARQFPNYSSELNVNALLLGDSALYLCASSRDRDNEQFFGPGTRLTVL.

The chain links TRBV24-1 to TRBJ2-1; 13 bases line up with TRBD2. Germline loops: CDR1 KGHDR, CDR2 SFDVKD. The CDR3 contains 17 residues. J gave up 9 bases and V 4 bases, and 11 bases lay outside the gene matches. In DNA, the CDR3 is TGTGCCACCAGTGAACTAGCCACTAGCGGGAGGGCCACTGAGCAGTTCTTC. Its translation is CATSELATSGRATEQFF.

The chain combines TRBV12-3 or TRBV12-4 with TRBJ1-1; D might be TRBD1 (6 bases). This CDR3 has 13 amino acids. V lost 4 bases and J lost 5, with 11 bases in between. CDR3 nucleotide sequence: TGTGCCAGCAGTTCTGGACAGTATACTGAAGCTTTCTTT. It translates to CASSSGQYTEAFF.